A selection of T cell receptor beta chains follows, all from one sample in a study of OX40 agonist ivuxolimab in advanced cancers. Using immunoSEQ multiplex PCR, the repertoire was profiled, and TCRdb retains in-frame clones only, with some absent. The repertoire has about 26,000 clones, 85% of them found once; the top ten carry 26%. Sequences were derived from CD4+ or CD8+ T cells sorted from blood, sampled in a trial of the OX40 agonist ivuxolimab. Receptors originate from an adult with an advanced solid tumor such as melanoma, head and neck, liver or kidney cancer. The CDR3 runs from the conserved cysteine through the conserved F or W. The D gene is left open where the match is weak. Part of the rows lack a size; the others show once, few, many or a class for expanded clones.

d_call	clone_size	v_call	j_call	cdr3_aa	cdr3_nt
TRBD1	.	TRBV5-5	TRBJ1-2	CASTGQGGGGYTF	TGTGCCAGCACCGGACAGGGGGGCGGAGGCTACACCTTC
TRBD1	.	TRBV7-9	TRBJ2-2	CALQGAVTGELFF	TGTGCCCTACAGGGGGCGGTCACCGGGGAGCTGTTTTTT
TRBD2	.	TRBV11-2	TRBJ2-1	CASTPFVGTSSLYNEQFF	TGTGCCAGCACCCCTTTTGTTGGGACTAGCTCCCTCTACAATGAGCAGTTCTTC
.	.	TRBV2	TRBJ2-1	CASSNAGYNEQFF	TGTGCCAGCAGTAACGCAGGTTACAATGAGCAGTTCTTC
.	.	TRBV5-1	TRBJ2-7	CASSFGLGVYEQYF	TGCGCCAGCAGCTTCGGACTCGGAGTCTACGAGCAGTACTTC
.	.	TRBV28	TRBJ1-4	CASSLREGGVSEKLFF	TGTGCCAGCAGTTTGCGGGAGGGGGGTGTGAGTGAAAAACTGTTTTTT
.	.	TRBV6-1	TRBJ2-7	CAISGGGYSYEQYF	TGTGCCATCAGTGGAGGGGGGTACTCCTACGAGCAGTACTTC
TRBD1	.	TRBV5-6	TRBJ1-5	CASSLMIRGNQPQHF	TGTGCCAGCAGCTTAATGATCAGGGGGAATCAGCCCCAGCATTTT
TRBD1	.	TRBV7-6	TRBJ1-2	CASSLKSRGPTAFNYGYTF	TGTGCCAGCAGCCTAAAGTCTAGGGGGCCTACCGCCTTTAACTATGGCTACACCTTC
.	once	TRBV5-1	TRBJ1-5	CASSFEGLGNQPQHF	TGCGCCAGCAGCTTCGAGGGTCTCGGCAATCAGCCCCAGCATTTT
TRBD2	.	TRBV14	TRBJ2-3	CASSLGLASTDTQYF	TGTGCCAGCAGCCTGGGACTAGCGAGCACAGATACGCAGTATTTT
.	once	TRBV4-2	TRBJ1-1	CASSLSDGEAFF	TGTGCCAGCAGCCTATCCGACGGCGAAGCTTTCTTT
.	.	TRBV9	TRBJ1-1	CASSEGVMNTEAFF	TGTGCCAGCAGCGAGGGGGTCATGAACACTGAAGCTTTCTTT
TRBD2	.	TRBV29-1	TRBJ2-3	CSAVHLGLAGDTQYF	TGCAGCGCCGTACATCTGGGACTAGCGGGAGATACGCAGTATTTT
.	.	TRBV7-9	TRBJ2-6	CASSHSDGAGANVLTF	TGTGCCAGCAGCCATTCGGACGGGGCTGGGGCCAACGTCCTGACTTTC
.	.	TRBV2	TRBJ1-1	CASSYTAQAFF	TGTGCCAGCAGTTATACAGCTCAAGCTTTCTTT
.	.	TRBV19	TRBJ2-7	CASSIGQVSYEQYF	TGTGCCAGTAGTATAGGACAGGTTTCCTACGAGCAGTACTTC
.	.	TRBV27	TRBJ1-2	CASTDGGHGYTF	TGTGCCAGCACCGATGGGGGCCATGGCTACACCTTC
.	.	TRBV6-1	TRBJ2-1	CALWREYDYNEQFF	TGTGCCCTGTGGAGGGAGTATGATTACAATGAGCAGTTCTTC
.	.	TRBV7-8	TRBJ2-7	CASSLSYEQYF	TGTGCCAGCAGCTTAAGCTACGAGCAGTACTTC
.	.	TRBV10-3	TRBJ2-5	CAISESLLETQYF	TGTGCCATCAGTGAGTCGTTGTTAGAGACCCAGTACTTC
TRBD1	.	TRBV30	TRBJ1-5	CAWAGTGGFISNQPQHF	TGTGCCTGGGCCGGGACAGGGGGTTTCATTAGCAATCAGCCCCAGCATTTT
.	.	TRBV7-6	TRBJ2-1	CASSPDRAVENEQFF	TGTGCCAGCAGCCCGGACAGAGCCGTGGAGAATGAGCAGTTCTTC
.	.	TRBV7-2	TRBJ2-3	CASSSPSSGGTDTQYF	TGTGCCAGCAGCTCCCCTAGCTCAGGGGGGACAGATACGCAGTATTTT
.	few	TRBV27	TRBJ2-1	CASSWPEQFF	TGTGCCAGCAGTTGGCCTGAGCAGTTCTTC
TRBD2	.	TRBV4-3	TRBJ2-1	CASSQDRVTSGYNEQFF	TGCGCCAGCAGCCAAGACCGGGTGACTAGCGGCTACAATGAGCAGTTCTTC
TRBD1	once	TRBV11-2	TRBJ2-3	CASSFDRGPYTQYF	TGTGCCAGCAGCTTCGACAGGGGGCCATATACGCAGTATTTT
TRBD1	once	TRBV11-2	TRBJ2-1	CASSPGQGAKYNEQFF	TGTGCCAGCAGCCCCGGACAGGGGGCGAAGTACAATGAGCAGTTCTTC
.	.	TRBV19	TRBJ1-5	CASSIVVGNQPQHF	TGTGCCAGTAGTATAGTGGTAGGGAATCAGCCCCAGCATTTT
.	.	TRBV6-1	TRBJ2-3	CASSYPIDSTDTQYF	TGTGCCAGCAGCTACCCTATCGACAGTACAGATACGCAGTATTTT
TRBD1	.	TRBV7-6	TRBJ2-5	CASSLRGPLETQYF	TGTGCCAGCAGCTTAAGGGGGCCCCTGGAGACCCAGTACTTC
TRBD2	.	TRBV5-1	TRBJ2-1	CASSLEVGGSYNEQFF	TGCGCCAGCAGCTTGGAAGTGGGGGGGTCCTACAATGAGCAGTTCTTC
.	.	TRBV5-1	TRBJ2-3	CASSLVPADTTDTQYF	TGCGCCAGCAGCTTGGTGCCAGCAGATACCACAGATACGCAGTATTTT
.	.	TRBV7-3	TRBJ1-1	CASSPGGGTTEAFF	TGTGCCAGCAGCCCCGGGGGGGGGACCACTGAAGCTTTCTTT
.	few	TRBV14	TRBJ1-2	CASSRTANYGYTF	TGTGCCAGCAGCAGAACAGCGAACTATGGCTACACCTTC
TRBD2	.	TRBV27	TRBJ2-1	CASSRGTSGNEQFF	TGTGCCAGCAGTAGGGGAACTAGCGGGAATGAGCAGTTCTTC
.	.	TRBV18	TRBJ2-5	CASSPRREQETQYF	TGTGCCAGCTCACCACGAAGGGAGCAAGAGACCCAGTACTTC
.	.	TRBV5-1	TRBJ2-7	CASGGTHYEQYF	TGCGCCAGCGGGGGGACCCACTACGAGCAGTACTTC
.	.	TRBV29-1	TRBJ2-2	CSVARENTGELFF	TGCAGCGTGGCTAGGGAGAACACCGGGGAGCTGTTTTTT
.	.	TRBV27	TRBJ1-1	CASRPGWAGLEAFF	TGTGCCAGCAGACCCGGTTGGGCAGGCCTTGAAGCTTTCTTT
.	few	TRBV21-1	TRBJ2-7	CASRTPYCEQYF	TGTGCCAGCAGGACACCCTACTGCGAGCAGTACTTC
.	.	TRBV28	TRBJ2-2	CASRPRLGNTGELFF	TGTGCCAGCAGGCCTCGACTAGGGAACACCGGGGAGCTGTTTTTT
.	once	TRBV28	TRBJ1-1	CASSLYADMNTEAFF	TGTGCCAGCAGTTTATATGCAGACATGAACACTGAAGCTTTCTTT
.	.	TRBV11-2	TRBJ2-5	CASSFGRGNEETQYF	TGTGCCAGCAGCTTTGGACGGGGGAACGAAGAGACCCAGTACTTC
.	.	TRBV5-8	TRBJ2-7	CASSLGGGPYEQYF	TGTGCCAGCAGCTTGGGCGGGGGCCCCTACGAGCAGTACTTC
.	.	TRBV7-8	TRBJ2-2	CASSGDSTGELFF	TGTGCCAGCAGCGGAGACAGCACCGGGGAGCTGTTTTTT
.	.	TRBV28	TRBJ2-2	CASSPTGTANTGELFF	TGTGCCAGCAGCCCGACCGGGACGGCGAACACCGGGGAGCTGTTTTTT